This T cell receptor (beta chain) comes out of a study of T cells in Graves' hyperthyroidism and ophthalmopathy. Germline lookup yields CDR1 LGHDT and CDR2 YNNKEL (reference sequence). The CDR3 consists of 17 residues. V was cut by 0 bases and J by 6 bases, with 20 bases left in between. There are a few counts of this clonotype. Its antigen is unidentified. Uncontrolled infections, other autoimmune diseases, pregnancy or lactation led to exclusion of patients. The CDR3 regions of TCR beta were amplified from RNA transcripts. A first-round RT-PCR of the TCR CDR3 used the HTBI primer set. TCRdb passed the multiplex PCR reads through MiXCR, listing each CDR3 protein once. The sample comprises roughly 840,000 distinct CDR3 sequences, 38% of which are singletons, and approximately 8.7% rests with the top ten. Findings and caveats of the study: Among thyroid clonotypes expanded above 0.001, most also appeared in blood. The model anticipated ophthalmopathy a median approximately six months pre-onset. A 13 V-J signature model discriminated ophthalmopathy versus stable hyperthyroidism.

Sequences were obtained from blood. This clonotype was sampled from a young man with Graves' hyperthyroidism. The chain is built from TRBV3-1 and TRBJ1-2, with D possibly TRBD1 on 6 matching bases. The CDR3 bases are TGTGCCAGCAGCCAAGATTGGGTGGACAGTAGGGCGGATGGCTACACCTTC. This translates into CASSQDWVDSRADGYTF.